The T cell receptor beta chain described here comes from a study of cytomegalovirus exposure and HLA in healthy donors. Study conclusions and caveats: Rare TCR sequences predominated, though certain public TCRs were found in many donors. In a later analysis, a missense DCLRE1C variant was linked to TCR beta V- and J-gene trimming.

In the PCR, 60 Vbeta and 13 Jbeta primers were used. This table comes from immunoSEQ multiplex PCR, and its TCRdb copy is limited to in-frame clones, with some not included. The repertoire table contains just over 200,000 clones. A word on this clone: The antigen remains unidentified.

Germline values: CDR1 MNHEY, CDR2 SMNVEV (reference sequence). V was trimmed by 2 bases and J by 1 base, leaving 11 bases between them. CDR3 length equals 15 residues. This sequence originates from a girl aged 2-9 years in good health and CMV-seropositive. Sample: PBMCs. This sequence joins TRBV27 and TRBJ1-1; D is possibly TRBD1 (6 bases). CDR3 sequence reads: CASSLPGQWNTEAFF. The DNA of the CDR3 is TGTGCCAGCAGTTTACCCGGACAGTGGAACACTGAAGCTTTCTTT.